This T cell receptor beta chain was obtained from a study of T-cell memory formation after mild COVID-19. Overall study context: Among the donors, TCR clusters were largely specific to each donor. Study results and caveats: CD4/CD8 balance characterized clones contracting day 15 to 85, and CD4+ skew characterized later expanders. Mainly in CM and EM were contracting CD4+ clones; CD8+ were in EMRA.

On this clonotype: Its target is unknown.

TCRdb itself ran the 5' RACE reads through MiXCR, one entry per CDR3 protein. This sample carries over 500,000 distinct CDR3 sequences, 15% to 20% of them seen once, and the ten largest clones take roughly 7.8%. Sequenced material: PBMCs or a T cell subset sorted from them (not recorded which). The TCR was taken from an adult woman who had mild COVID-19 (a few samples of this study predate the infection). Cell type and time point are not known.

The DNA of the CDR3 is TGTGCCAGTACCTTAAGGGCCAACATGAACACTGAAGCTTTCTTT. It is translated as CASTLRANMNTEAFF. J is TRBJ1-1 and V is TRBV19; D is unresolved. The CDR3 extends over 15 amino acids. V lost 7 bases and J lost 0, with 15 bases in between. The germline gives CDR1 LNHDA, CDR2 SQIVND (reference sequence).